This record concerns one TCR beta chain sequence. The data were taken from a study of T cell changes during pregnancy in multiple sclerosis. Some clones are missing from TCRdb's copy, which holds only in-frame ones; the method was immunoSEQ multiplex PCR. The table includes around 37,000 clones, 88% detected once. This CDR3 comprises 14 residues. J lost 8 bases, V lost 10 bases, and 12 bases had no gene match. Germline CDR1 and CDR2: MNHNS and SASEGT. The clonotype was recovered from a female donor with multiple sclerosis, enrolled in a pregnancy study. The sample here was CD8+ T cells from peripheral blood mononuclear cells, taken in the third trimester of pregnancy. The chain recombines TRBV6-1 with TRBJ2-1, with 9 bases lining up with TRBD2. The CDR3 DNA follows: TGTGCCACCTTTGACGGGACTAGCAAGGATGAGCAGTTCTTC. Amino acid sequence: CATFDGTSKDEQFF.